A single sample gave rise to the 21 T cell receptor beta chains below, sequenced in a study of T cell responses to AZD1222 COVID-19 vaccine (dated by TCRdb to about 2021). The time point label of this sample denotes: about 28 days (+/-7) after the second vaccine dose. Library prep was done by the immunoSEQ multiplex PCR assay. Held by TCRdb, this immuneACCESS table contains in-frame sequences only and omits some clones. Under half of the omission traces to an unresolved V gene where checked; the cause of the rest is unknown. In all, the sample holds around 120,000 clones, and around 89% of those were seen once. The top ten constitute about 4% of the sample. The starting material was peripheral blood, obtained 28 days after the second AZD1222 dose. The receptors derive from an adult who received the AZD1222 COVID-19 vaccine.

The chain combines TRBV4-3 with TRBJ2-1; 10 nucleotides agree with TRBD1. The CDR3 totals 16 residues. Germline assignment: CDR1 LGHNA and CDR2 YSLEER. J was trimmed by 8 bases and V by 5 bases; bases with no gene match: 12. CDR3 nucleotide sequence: TGCGCCAGCAGCTCGCGGACAGGGGGTGGAGGGGATGAGCAGTTCTTC. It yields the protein CASSSRTGGGGDEQFF.

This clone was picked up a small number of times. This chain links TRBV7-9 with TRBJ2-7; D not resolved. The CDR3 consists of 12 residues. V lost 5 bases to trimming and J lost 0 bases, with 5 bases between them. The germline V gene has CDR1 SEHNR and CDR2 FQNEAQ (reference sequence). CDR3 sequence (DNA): TGTGCCAGCAGCGATGCCTCCTACGAGCAGTACTTC. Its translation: CASSDASYEQYF. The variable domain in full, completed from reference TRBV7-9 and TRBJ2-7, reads DTGVSQNPRHKITKRGQNVTFRCDPISEHNRLYWYRQTLGQGPEFLTYFQNEAQLEKSRLLSDRFSAERPKGSFSTLEIQRTEQGDSAMYLCASSDASYEQYFGPGTRLTVT.

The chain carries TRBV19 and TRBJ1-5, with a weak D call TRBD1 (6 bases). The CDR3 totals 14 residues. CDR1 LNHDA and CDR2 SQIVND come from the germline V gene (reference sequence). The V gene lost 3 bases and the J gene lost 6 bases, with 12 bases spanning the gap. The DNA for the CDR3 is TGTGCCAGTAGTATGAGGGGGATAACTCAGCCCCAGCATTTT. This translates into CASSMRGITQPQHF.

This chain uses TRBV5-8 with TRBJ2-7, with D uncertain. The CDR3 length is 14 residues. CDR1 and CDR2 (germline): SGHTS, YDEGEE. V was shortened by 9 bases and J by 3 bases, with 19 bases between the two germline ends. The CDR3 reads CATQTALKFYEQYF. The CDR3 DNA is TGTGCCACCCAGACTGCTTTAAAGTTCTACGAGCAGTACTTC.

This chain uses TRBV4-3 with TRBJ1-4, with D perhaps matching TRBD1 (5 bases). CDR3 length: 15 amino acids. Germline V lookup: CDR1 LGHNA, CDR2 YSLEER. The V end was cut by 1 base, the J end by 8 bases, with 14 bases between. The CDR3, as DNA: TGCGCCAGCAGCCAAGGACGGCTCTCAGGGGAAAAACTGTTTTTT. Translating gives CASSQGRLSGEKLFF.

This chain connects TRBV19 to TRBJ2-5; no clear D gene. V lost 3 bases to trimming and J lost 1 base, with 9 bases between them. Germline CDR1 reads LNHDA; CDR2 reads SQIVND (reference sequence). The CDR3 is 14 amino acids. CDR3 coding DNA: TGTGCCAGTAGTATTACTAACAGCCAAGAGACCCAGTACTTC. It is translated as CASSITNSQETQYF.

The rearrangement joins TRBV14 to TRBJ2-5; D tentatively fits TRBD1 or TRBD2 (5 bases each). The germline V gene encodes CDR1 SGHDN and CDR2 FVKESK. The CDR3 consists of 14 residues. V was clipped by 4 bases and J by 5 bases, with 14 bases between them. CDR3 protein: CASSLGWGTETQYF. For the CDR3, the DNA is TGTGCCAGCAGCCTAGGGTGGGGGACGGAGACCCAGTACTTC.

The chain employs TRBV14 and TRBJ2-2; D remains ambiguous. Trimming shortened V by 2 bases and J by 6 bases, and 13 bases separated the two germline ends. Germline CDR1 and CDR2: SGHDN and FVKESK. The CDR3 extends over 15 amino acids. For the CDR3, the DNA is TGTGCCAGCAGCCAACGATCTATGTTAGCCGGGGAGCTGTTTTTT. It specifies CASSQRSMLAGELFF.

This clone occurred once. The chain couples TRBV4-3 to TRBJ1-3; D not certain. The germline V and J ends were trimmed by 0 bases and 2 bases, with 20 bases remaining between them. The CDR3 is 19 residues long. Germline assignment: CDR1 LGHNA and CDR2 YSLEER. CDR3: CASSQESVGRRHPGNTIYF. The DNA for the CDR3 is TGCGCCAGCAGCCAAGAATCGGTTGGCCGGAGGCACCCTGGAAACACCATATATTTT.

As DNA, the CDR3 is TGTGCCAGCAGTGGATTGCCGGGGGCGAGGGGTCATTTT. Translating it yields CASSGLPGARGHF. The J gene is TRBJ1-5, the V gene TRBV2; maybe TRBD1 (6 bases). The V end lost 4 bases, the J end lost 16 bases, and 20 bases lay between the germline ends. The germline gives CDR1 SNHLY, CDR2 FYNNEI. There are 13 residues in the CDR3.

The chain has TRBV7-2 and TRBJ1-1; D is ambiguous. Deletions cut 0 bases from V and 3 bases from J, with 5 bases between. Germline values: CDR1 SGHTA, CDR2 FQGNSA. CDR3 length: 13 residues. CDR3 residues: CASSLAGYTEAFF. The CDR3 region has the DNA TGTGCCAGCAGCTTAGCTGGATACACTGAAGCTTTCTTT.

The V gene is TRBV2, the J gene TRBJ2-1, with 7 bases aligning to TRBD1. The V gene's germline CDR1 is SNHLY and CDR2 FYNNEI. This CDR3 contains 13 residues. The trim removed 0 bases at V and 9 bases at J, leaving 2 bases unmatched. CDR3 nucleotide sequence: TGTGCCAGCAGTGAAGCAGCAGGGGGTGAGCAGTTCTTC. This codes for CASSEAAGGEQFF.

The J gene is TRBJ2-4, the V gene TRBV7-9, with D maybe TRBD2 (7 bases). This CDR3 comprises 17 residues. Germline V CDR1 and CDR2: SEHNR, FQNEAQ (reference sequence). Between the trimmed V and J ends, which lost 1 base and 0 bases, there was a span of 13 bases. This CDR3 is CASSLEGGTVAKNIQYF. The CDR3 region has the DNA TGTGCCAGCAGCTTAGAGGGGGGGACGGTAGCCAAAAACATTCAGTACTTC.

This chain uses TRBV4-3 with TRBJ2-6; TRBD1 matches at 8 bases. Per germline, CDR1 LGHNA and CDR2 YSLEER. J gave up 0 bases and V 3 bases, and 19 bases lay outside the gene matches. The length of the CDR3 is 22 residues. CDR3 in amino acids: CASSQMGLRTGQRGSGANVLTF. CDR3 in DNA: TGCGCCAGCAGCCAGATGGGCCTTAGGACAGGGCAACGGGGCTCTGGGGCCAACGTCCTGACTTTC.

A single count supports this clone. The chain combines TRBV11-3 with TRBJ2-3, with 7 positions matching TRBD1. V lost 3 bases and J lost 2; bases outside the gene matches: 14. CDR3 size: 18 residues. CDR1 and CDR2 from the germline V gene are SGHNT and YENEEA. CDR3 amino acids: CASSLQLPGQRYTDTQYF. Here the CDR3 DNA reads TGTGCCAGCAGCTTGCAACTACCGGGACAGCGCTACACAGATACGCAGTATTTT.

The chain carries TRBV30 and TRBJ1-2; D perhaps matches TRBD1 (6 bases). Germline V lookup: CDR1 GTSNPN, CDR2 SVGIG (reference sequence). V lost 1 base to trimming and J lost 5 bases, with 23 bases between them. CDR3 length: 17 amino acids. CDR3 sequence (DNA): TGTGCCTGGAGTGAGGGTTTGTCAGGGGCTACAGTTTATGGCTACACCTTC. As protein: CAWSEGLSGATVYGYTF.

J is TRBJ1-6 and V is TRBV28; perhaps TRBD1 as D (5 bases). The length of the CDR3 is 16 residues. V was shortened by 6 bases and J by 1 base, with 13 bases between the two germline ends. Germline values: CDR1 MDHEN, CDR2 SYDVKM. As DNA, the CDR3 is TGTGCCAGCAGCTGGATTGGGGGATCCTATAATTCACCCCTCCACTTT. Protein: CASSWIGGSYNSPLHF.

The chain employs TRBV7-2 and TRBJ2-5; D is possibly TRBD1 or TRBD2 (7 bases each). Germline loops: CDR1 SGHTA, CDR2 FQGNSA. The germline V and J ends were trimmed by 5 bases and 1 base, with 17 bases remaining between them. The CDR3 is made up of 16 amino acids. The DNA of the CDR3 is TGTGCCAGCAGCCGCCAGGGGGGGACAGCCCAAGAGACCCAGTACTTC. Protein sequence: CASSRQGGTAQETQYF. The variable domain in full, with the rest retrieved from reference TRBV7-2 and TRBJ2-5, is GAGVSQSPSNKVTEKGKDVELRCDPISGHTALYWYRQSLGQGLEFLIYFQGNSAPDKSGLPSDRFSAERTGGSVSTLTIQRTQQEDSAVYLCASSRQGGTAQETQYFGPGTRLLVL.

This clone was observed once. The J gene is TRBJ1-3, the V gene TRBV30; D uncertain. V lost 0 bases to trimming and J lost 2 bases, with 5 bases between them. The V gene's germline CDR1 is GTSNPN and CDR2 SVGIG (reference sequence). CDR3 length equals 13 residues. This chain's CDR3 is CAWSVEPGNTIYF. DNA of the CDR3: TGTGCCTGGAGTGTAGAGCCTGGAAACACCATATATTTT.

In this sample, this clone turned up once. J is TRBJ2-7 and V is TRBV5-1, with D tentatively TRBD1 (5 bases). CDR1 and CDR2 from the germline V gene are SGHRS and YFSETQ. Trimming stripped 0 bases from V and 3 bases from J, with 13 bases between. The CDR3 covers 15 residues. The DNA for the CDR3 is TGCGCCAGCAGCTTGGCCCCAGGGAATGACTACGAGCAGTACTTC. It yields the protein CASSLAPGNDYEQYF. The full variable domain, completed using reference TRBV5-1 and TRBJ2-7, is KAGVTQTPRYLIKTRGQQVTLSCSPISGHRSVSWYQQTPGQGLQFLFEYFSETQRNKGNFPGRFSGRQFSNSRSEMNVSTLELGDSALYLCASSLAPGNDYEQYFGPGTRLTVT.

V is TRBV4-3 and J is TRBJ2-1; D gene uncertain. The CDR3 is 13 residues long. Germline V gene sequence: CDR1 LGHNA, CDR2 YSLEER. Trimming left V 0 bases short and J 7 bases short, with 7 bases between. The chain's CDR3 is CASSQDGENEQFF. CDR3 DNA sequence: TGCGCCAGCAGCCAAGATGGAGAAAATGAGCAGTTCTTC.